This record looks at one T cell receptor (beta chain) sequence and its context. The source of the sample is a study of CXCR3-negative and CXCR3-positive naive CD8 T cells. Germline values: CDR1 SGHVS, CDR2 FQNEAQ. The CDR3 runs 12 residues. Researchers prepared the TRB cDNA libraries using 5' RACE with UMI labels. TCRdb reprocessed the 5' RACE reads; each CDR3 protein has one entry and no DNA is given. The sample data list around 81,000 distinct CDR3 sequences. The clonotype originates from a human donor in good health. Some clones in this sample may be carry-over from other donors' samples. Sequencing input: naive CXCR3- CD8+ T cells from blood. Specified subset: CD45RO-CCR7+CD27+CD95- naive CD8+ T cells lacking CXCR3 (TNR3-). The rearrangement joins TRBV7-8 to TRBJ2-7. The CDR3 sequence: CASSDHVDEQYF.